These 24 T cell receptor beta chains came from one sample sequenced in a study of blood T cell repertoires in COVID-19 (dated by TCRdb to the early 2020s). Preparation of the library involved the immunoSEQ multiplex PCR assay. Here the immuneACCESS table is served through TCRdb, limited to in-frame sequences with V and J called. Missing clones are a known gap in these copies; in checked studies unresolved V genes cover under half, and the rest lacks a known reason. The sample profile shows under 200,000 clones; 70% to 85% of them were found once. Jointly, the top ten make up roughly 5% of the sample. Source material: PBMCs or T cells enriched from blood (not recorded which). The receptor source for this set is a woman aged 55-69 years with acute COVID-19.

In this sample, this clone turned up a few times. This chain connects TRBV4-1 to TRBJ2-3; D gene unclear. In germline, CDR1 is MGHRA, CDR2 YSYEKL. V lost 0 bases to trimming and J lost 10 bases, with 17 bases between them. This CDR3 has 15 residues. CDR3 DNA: TGCGCCAGCAGCCAAGAAGTTGCCCCCCCAGGTGCGCAGTATTTT. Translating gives CASSQEVAPPGAQYF.

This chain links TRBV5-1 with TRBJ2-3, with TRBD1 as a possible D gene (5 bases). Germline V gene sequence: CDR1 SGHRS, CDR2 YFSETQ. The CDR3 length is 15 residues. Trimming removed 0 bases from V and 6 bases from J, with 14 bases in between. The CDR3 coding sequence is TGCGCCAGCAGCTTGGAAGGGGTGAAGGGGGATACGCAGTATTTT. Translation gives CASSLEGVKGDTQYF.

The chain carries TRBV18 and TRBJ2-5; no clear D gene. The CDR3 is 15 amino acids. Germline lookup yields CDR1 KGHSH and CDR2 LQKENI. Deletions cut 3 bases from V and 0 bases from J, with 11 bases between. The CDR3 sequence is CASSPGDPYQETQYF. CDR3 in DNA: TGTGCCAGCTCACCGGGCGACCCGTACCAAGAGACCCAGTACTTC.

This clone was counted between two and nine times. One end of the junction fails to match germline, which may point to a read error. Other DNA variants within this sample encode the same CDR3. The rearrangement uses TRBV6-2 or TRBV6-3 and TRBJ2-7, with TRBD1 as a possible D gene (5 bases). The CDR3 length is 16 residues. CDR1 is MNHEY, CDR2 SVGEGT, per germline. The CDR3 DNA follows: TGTGCCAGCTGTTATGGGGCCAGCAGGCCCCGCTACGAGCAGTACTTC. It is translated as CASCYGASRPRYEQYF.

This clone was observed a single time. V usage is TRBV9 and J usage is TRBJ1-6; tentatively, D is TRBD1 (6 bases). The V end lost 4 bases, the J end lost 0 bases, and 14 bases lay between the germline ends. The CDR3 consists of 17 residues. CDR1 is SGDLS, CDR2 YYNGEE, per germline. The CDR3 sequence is CASSSPQGSSYNSPLHF. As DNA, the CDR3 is TGTGCCAGCAGCTCGCCACAGGGCAGCTCCTATAATTCACCCCTCCACTTT.

The CDR3 DNA reads TGTGCCAGCAGTCACGAGGGTATACGGACAGATACGCAGTATTTT. It encodes CASSHEGIRTDTQYF. This chain joins TRBV27 and TRBJ2-3, with D perhaps matching TRBD2 (5 bases). The V end was cut by 5 bases, the J end by 3 bases, with 15 bases between. Germline CDR1 and CDR2: MNHEY and SMNVEV (reference sequence). The CDR3 has 15 amino acids.

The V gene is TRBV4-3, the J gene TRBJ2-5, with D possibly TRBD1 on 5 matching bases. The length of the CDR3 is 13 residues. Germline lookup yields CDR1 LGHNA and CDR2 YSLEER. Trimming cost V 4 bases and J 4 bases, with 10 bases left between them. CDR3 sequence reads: CASSRQGGETQYF. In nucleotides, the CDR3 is TGCGCCAGCAGCCGTCAGGGTGGAGAGACCCAGTACTTC.

In DNA, the CDR3 is TGTGCCAGCAGCCCAGCGCATGGTAGCTCAGATACGCAGTATTTT. Its translation: CASSPAHGSSDTQYF. This sequence joins TRBV3-1 (or the pseudogene TRBV3-2) and TRBJ2-3; no reliable D call. Germline V gene lookup returns CDR1 LGHDT and CDR2 YNNKEL (reference sequence). This CDR3 contains 15 residues. V lost 4 bases and J lost 4, with 15 bases in between.

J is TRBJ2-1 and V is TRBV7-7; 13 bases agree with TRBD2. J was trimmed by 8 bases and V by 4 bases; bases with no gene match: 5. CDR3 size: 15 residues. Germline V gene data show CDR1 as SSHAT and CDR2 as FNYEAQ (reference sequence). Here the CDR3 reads CASSWGLAGTDEQFF. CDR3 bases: TGTGCCAGCAGCTGGGGACTAGCGGGAACCGATGAGCAGTTCTTC.

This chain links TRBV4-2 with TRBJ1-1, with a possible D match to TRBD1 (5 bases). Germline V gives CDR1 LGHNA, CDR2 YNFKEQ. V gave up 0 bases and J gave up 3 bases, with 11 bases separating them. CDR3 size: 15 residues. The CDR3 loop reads CASSQDDGGDTEAFF. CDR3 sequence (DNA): TGTGCCAGCAGCCAAGATGACGGGGGGGACACTGAAGCTTTCTTT.

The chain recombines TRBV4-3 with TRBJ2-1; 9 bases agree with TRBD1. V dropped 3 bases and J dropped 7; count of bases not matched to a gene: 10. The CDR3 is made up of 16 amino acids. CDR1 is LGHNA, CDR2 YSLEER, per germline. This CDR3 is CASSQVRDREANEQFF. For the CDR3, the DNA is TGCGCCAGCAGCCAGGTCCGGGACAGGGAAGCTAATGAGCAGTTCTTC.

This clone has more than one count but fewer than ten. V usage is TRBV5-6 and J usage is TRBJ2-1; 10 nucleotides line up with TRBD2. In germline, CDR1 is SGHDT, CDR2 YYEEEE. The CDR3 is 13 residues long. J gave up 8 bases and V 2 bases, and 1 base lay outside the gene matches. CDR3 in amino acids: CASSFLAGDEQFF. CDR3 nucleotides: TGTGCCAGCAGCTTTCTAGCGGGAGATGAGCAGTTCTTC.

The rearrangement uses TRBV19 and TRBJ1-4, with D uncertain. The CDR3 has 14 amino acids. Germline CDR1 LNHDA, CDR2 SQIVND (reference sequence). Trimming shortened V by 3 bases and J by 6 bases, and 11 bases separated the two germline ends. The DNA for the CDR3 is TGTGCCAGTAGTATTGTTCGGGGAGATGAAAAACTGTTTTTT. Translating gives CASSIVRGDEKLFF.

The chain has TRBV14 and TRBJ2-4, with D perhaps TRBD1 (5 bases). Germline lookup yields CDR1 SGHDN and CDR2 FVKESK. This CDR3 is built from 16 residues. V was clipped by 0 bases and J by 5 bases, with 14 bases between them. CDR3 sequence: CASSQEFGRAQNIQYF. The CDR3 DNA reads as TGTGCCAGCAGCCAAGAATTCGGCAGGGCCCAAAACATTCAGTACTTC.

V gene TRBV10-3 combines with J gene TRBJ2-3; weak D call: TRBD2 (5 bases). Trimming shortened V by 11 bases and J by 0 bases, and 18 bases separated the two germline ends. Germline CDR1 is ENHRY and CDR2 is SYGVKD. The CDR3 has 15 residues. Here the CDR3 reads CAARRGGSSTDTQYF. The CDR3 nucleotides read TGTGCCGCCAGGCGTGGCGGGTCCAGCACAGATACGCAGTATTTT.

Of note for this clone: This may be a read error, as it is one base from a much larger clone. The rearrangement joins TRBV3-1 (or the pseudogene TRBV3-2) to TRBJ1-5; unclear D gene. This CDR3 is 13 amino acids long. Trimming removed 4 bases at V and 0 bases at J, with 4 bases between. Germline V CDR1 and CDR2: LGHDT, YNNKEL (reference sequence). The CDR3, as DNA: TGTGCCAGCAGCCTGTATAGCAATCAGCCCCAGCATTTT. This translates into CASSLYSNQPQHF.

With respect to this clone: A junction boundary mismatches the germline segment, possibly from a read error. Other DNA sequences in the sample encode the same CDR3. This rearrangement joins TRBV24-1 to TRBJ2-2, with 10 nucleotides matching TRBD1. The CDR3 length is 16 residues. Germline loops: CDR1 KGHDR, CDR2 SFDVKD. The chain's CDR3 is CATSDLGQGDTGELFF. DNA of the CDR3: TGTGCCACCAGTGACCTCGGACAGGGGGACACCGGGGAGCTGTTTTTC.

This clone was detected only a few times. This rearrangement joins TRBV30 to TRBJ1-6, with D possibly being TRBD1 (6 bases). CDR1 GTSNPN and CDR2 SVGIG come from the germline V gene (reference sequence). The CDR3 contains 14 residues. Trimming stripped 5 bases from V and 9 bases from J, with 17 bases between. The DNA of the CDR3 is TGTGCCTGGTCGGCGGGGGCAAGTGTTTCACCCCTCCACTTT. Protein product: CAWSAGASVSPLHF.

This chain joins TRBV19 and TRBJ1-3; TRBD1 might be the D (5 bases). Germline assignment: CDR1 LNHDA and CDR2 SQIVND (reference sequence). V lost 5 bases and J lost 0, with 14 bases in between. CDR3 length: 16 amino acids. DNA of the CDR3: TGTGCCAGTAGTCCAGGGAATTCCCGCTCTGGAAACACCATATATTTT. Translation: CASSPGNSRSGNTIYF.

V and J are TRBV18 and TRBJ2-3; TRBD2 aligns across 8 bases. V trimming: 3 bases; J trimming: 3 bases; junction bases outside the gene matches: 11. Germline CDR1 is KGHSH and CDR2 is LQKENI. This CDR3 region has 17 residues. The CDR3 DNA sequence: TGTGCCAGCTCACCGCCCCCTAGAGCGGGGGTGACAGATACGCAGTATTTT. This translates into CASSPPPRAGVTDTQYF.

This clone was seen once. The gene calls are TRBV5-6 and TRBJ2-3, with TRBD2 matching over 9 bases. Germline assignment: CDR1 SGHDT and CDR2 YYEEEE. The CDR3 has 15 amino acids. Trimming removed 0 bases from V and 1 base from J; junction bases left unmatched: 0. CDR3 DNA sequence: TGTGCCAGCAGCTTGGTAGCGGGGGGCACAGATACGCAGTATTTT. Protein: CASSLVAGGTDTQYF.

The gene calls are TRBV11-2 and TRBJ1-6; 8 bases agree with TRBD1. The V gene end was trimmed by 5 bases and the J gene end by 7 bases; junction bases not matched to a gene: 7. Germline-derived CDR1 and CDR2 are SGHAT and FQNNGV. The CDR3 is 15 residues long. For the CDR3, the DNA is TGTGCCAGCAGCCCAGGGACAGGCGCCAATTCACCCCTCCACTTT. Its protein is CASSPGTGANSPLHF.

CDR3 residues: CSVRQGIGQPQHF. The CDR3, as DNA: TGCAGCGTAAGACAGGGCATTGGTCAGCCCCAGCATTTT. The rearrangement links TRBV29-1 to TRBJ1-5; 7 bases fit TRBD1. Per germline, CDR1 SQVTM and CDR2 ANQGSEA. This CDR3 spans 13 amino acids. Trimming cost V 6 bases and J 6 bases; bases outside gene matches: 8.

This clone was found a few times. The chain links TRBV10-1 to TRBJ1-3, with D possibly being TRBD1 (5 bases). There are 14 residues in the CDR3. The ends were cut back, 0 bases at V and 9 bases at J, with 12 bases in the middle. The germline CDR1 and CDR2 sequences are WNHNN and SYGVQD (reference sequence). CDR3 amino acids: CASSESGEGRTIYF. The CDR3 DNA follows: TGCGCCAGCAGTGAGTCGGGGGAGGGCCGCACCATATATTTT.